Presented here are 29 T cell receptor beta chains from one specimen sequenced in a study of T cell responses to AZD1222 COVID-19 vaccine. Profiling relied on immunoSEQ multiplex PCR, and the TCRdb table lists in-frame clones only, not all of them. The table lists about 140,000 clones, under 95% of them singletons. Sequences were derived from peripheral blood, sampled 28 days after the second dose of the MenACWY control vaccine. Receptors originate from an adult who received the MenACWY meningococcal vaccine as a control.

The chain is built from TRBV19 and TRBJ1-4; perhaps TRBD1 as D (5 bases). This CDR3 contains 14 residues. With 5 bases removed from V and 4 bases from J, the gap between germline ends came to 11 bases. In germline, CDR1 is LNHDA, CDR2 SQIVND (reference sequence). The CDR3 DNA reads TGTGCCAGTAGTCCGGGACGGCTTAATGAAAAACTGTTTTTT. Translated, it gives CASSPGRLNEKLFF. The full variable domain, in which reference TRBV19 and TRBJ1-4 provide the parts outside the CDR3, is DGGITQSPKYLFRKEGQNVTLSCEQNLNHDAMYWYRQDPGQGLRLIYYSQIVNDFQKGDIAEGYSVSREKKESFPLTVTSAQKNPTAFYLCASSPGRLNEKLFFGSGTQLSVL.

This clone was found once. The rearrangement uses TRBV25-1 and TRBJ2-7; D remains unclear. The CDR3 covers 14 residues. CDR1 is MGHDK, CDR2 SYGVNS, per germline. The ends were cut back, 2 bases at V and 5 bases at J, with 13 bases in the middle. The CDR3 loop is CASSEARYQDEQYF. DNA of the CDR3: TGTGCCAGCAGTGAAGCCAGGTACCAGGACGAGCAGTACTTC.

The chain links TRBV5-1 to TRBJ1-1; 7 bases are a match to TRBD1. V was pared by 0 bases and J by 0 bases, with 2 bases of the junction left unmatched. This CDR3 has 15 residues. Per the germline V gene, CDR1 is SGHRS and CDR2 is YFSETQ. CDR3 amino acids: CASSLGQGMNTEAFF. DNA for the CDR3: TGCGCCAGCAGCTTGGGACAGGGCATGAACACTGAAGCTTTCTTT.

V usage is TRBV18 and J usage is TRBJ1-3; unclear D gene. This CDR3 comprises 16 residues. Germline loops: CDR1 KGHSH, CDR2 LQKENI. V shed 6 bases and J shed 4 bases, with 19 bases lying between them. The CDR3 loop is CASSETEGFSGNTIYF. CDR3 sequence (DNA): TGTGCCAGCTCTGAGACCGAGGGTTTCTCCGGAAACACCATATATTTT.

V and J are TRBV6-5 and TRBJ1-2; 8 nucleotides align to TRBD1. Trimming removed 5 bases from V and 0 bases from J; junction bases left unmatched: 5. CDR3 size: 15 residues. Germline V gene lookup returns CDR1 MNHEY and CDR2 SVGAGI. The DNA of the CDR3 is TGTGCCAGCAGTCCAGGACAGGGCTCTAACTATGGCTACACCTTC. Translation gives CASSPGQGSNYGYTF.

The gene calls are TRBV6-2 or TRBV6-3 and TRBJ1-2; D remains ambiguous. With 6 bases removed from V and 3 bases from J, the gap between germline ends came to 5 bases. The CDR3 covers 11 residues. Per the germline V gene, CDR1 is MNHEY and CDR2 is SVGEGT. The CDR3 is CASSDYYGYTF. CDR3 DNA: TGTGCCAGCAGCGACTACTATGGCTACACCTTC.

The V and J genes are TRBV21-1 and TRBJ2-7. TRBV21-1 is labeled a pseudogene. The CDR3 extends over 20 amino acids. CDR3 in amino acids: CASSKGSLPGRANRLYEQYF. As DNA, the CDR3 is TGTGCCAGCAGCAAAGGTTCCCTACCGGGACGAGCAAATCGTCTTTACGAGCAGTACTTC.

CDR3 bases: TGCGCCAGCAGCTTACGAAGGGGTGCTGAGACCCAGTACTTC. It translates to CASSLRRGAETQYF. The chain employs TRBV5-1 and TRBJ2-5, with D perhaps TRBD1 (5 bases). There are 14 residues in the CDR3. Between the trimmed V and J ends, which lost 2 bases and 5 bases, there was a span of 13 bases. CDR1 and CDR2 from the germline V gene are SGHRS and YFSETQ.

The chain has TRBV25-1 and TRBJ2-7; tentatively, D is TRBD1 (5 bases). The germline gives CDR1 MGHDK, CDR2 SYGVNS. The CDR3 totals 17 residues. V lost 3 bases and J 5 bases, leaving 23 bases between the germline ends. CDR3 nucleotides: TGTGCCAGCAGTGACGCCCTCAGGGCAGGCGAAAGTAACGAGCAGTACTTC. It encodes CASSDALRAGESNEQYF.

The chain recombines TRBV28 with TRBJ2-1; 13 bases fit TRBD2. V was pared by 6 bases and J by 9 bases, with 5 bases of the junction left unmatched. The CDR3 totals 14 residues. Germline V gives CDR1 MDHEN, CDR2 SYDVKM. The CDR3 sequence: CASSRLAGGGEQFF. The CDR3 DNA sequence: TGTGCCAGCAGCCGACTAGCGGGGGGAGGTGAGCAGTTCTTC.

The CDR3 sequence: CASRLQGASNQPQHF. The CDR3 DNA follows: TGTGCCAGTAGACTACAGGGGGCTAGCAATCAGCCCCAGCATTTT. This chain connects TRBV19 to TRBJ1-5; 9 nucleotides agree with TRBD1. The junction had 3 bases not matched to a gene; V was cut back by 6 bases and J by 0 bases. CDR3 length: 15 amino acids. The V gene's germline CDR1 is LNHDA and CDR2 SQIVND (reference sequence). Full variable domain (missing parts from reference TRBV19 and TRBJ1-5): DGGITQSPKYLFRKEGQNVTLSCEQNLNHDAMYWYRQDPGQGLRLIYYSQIVNDFQKGDIAEGYSVSREKKESFPLTVTSAQKNPTAFYLCASRLQGASNQPQHFGDGTRLSIL.

The J gene is TRBJ2-7, the V gene TRBV28; 7 nucleotides match TRBD2. The CDR3 has 17 amino acids. The ends lost 3 bases at V and 5 bases at J; junction bases unmatched: 16. The germline V gene encodes CDR1 MDHEN and CDR2 SYDVKM. The CDR3 region has the DNA TGTGCCAGCAGTTTCGGGAGCGGGGTTGCAGGTATCCACGAGCAGTACTTC. It yields the protein CASSFGSGVAGIHEQYF.

The rearrangement joins TRBV6-2 or TRBV6-3 to TRBJ1-1; TRBD1 is a possible D gene (5 bases). Per the germline V gene, CDR1 is MNHEY and CDR2 is SVGEGT. The V and J ends lost 5 bases and 1 base respectively, with 8 bases between them. The CDR3 is 13 amino acids. CDR3 region: CASSGQGNTEAFF. Written as DNA, the CDR3 is TGTGCCAGCAGTGGCCAGGGGAACACTGAAGCTTTCTTT.

This clone has just one count. The rearrangement uses TRBV20-1 and TRBJ1-1, with D uncertain. The CDR3 is made up of 11 amino acids. In germline, CDR1 is DFQATT, CDR2 SNEGSKA (reference sequence). The V end was cut by 3 bases, the J end by 8 bases, with 10 bases between. CDR3 sequence: CSARYSKEAFF. The CDR3 region has the DNA TGCAGTGCTAGGTACTCAAAGGAAGCTTTCTTT.

The sample holds many counts of this clone. V is TRBV5-1 and J is TRBJ2-1; D is perhaps TRBD2 (6 bases). V shed 2 bases and J shed 4 bases, with 13 bases lying between them. The CDR3 covers 15 residues. Germline V gene data show CDR1 as SGHRS and CDR2 as YFSETQ. CDR3 DNA: TGCGCCAGCAGCTTCGATCAGGGAGGATACAATGAGCAGTTCTTC. Protein sequence: CASSFDQGGYNEQFF.

The rearrangement joins TRBV12-3 or TRBV12-4 to TRBJ1-4; TRBD1 agrees at 8 bases. The CDR3 totals 13 residues. Losses at the gene ends were 7 bases for V and 8 bases for J; bases not matched to a gene: 6. CDR3 coding DNA: TGTGCCAGCAAGGAGACAGGGGCCGAAAAACTGTTTTTT. Translation: CASKETGAEKLFF.

The V and J genes are TRBV27 and TRBJ2-7; D is ambiguous. The germline CDR1 and CDR2 sequences are MNHEY and SMNVEV (reference sequence). The CDR3 has 14 residues. Trimming took 5 bases from V and 1 from J, leaving 12 bases between them. CDR3 sequence (DNA): TGTGCCAGCAGTCATACTGCTTGGTCCTACGAGCAGTACTTC. Translated, it gives CASSHTAWSYEQYF.

This chain connects TRBV7-8 to TRBJ2-7; TRBD1 might be the D (9 bases). The ends were cut back, 3 bases at V and 5 bases at J, with 20 bases in the middle. The CDR3 covers 16 residues. CDR1 is SGHVS, CDR2 FQNEAQ, per germline. The CDR3 nucleotides read TGTGCCAGCAGCTTTAGTGCGGGGGGACAGGGCCACGAGCAGTACTTC. Translation gives CASSFSAGGQGHEQYF.

This clone occurred once. This rearrangement joins TRBV3-1 (or the pseudogene TRBV3-2) to TRBJ1-2; D call uncertain. The length of the CDR3 is 13 residues. Trimming removed 4 bases at V and 2 bases at J, with 8 bases between. The V gene's germline CDR1 is LGHDT and CDR2 YNNKEL (reference sequence). The CDR3 DNA reads as TGTGCCAGCAGCCGCGGACGGAACTATGGCTACACCTTC. Its protein is CASSRGRNYGYTF.

The DNA for the CDR3 is TGTGCCAGCAGTGAAGGGGTCTTCCAGACCTACAATGAGCAGTTCTTC. Its translation is CASSEGVFQTYNEQFF. The chain recombines TRBV6-1 with TRBJ2-1; D uncertain. With 1 base removed from V and 2 bases from J, the gap between germline ends came to 12 bases. The CDR3 consists of 16 residues. Germline CDR1 is MNHNS and CDR2 is SASEGT.

The CDR3 DNA is TGTGCCAGCAGTTTACGGGGGGGCAATCAGCCCCAGCATTTT. Its translation is CASSLRGGNQPQHF. This chain links TRBV27 with TRBJ1-5; D might be TRBD1 (5 bases). V was pared by 2 bases and J by 2 bases, with 7 bases between. CDR1 is MNHEY, CDR2 SMNVEV, per germline (reference sequence). The CDR3 has 14 residues.

The rearrangement uses TRBV11-2 and TRBJ2-5; possible D gene TRBD1, 6 bases. The CDR3 loop spans 16 amino acids. V lost 0 bases to trimming and J lost 2 bases, with 13 bases between them. From germline, CDR1 is SGHAT and CDR2 FQNNGV. CDR3 bases: TGTGCCAGCAGCTTAGATGGACAGACATTTCAAGAGACCCAGTACTTC. This gives the protein CASSLDGQTFQETQYF.

Concerning this clone itself: Different DNA sequences within this sample yield the same CDR3. This chain uses TRBV9 with TRBJ2-1; D gene uncertain. This CDR3 has 15 amino acids. V lost 0 bases and J 4 bases, leaving 11 bases between the germline ends. Per germline, CDR1 SGDLS and CDR2 YYNGEE. CDR3 sequence (DNA): TGTGCCAGCAGCGTAGACCCAAGACGATACAATGAGCAGTTCTTC. Amino acids: CASSVDPRRYNEQFF.

This chain joins TRBV18 and TRBJ2-7, with D possibly being TRBD2 (6 bases). Germline CDR1 is KGHSH and CDR2 is LQKENI. V was clipped by 3 bases and J by 5 bases, with 14 bases between them. The length of the CDR3 is 14 residues. The DNA of the CDR3 is TGTGCCAGCTCACCGGTGGGGAGGCGGGACGAGCAGTACTTC. It specifies CASSPVGRRDEQYF.

This chain links TRBV7-9 with TRBJ2-1, with TRBD2 identical over 13 bases. Germline values: CDR1 SEHNR, CDR2 FQNEAQ (reference sequence). V was pared by 1 base and J by 7 bases, with 4 bases of the junction left unmatched. The CDR3 covers 16 residues. Written as DNA, the CDR3 is TGTGCCAGCAGCTTAGATTCACTAGCGGGAGGGAATGAGCAGTTCTTC. Residues: CASSLDSLAGGNEQFF. Full variable domain (outside the CDR3, taken from reference TRBV7-9 and TRBJ2-1): DTGVSQNPRHKITKRGQNVTFRCDPISEHNRLYWYRQTLGQGPEFLTYFQNEAQLEKSRLLSDRFSAERPKGSFSTLEIQRTEQGDSAMYLCASSLDSLAGGNEQFFGPGTRLTVL.

The rearrangement uses TRBV7-8 and TRBJ1-4; D gene uncertain. V was clipped by 5 bases and J by 3 bases, with 13 bases between them. The CDR3 extends over 15 amino acids. From germline, CDR1 is SGHVS and CDR2 FQNEAQ. Here the CDR3 DNA reads TGTGCCAGCAGCCGGACCCCTTCAGCTAATGAAAAACTGTTTTTT. This codes for CASSRTPSANEKLFF.

This chain links TRBV28 with TRBJ2-7, with 8 bases identical to TRBD1. Germline V CDR1 and CDR2: MDHEN, SYDVKM. Germline trimming cut 5 bases from V and 2 bases from J; bases unmatched to any gene: 2. This CDR3 comprises 13 residues. Here the CDR3 reads CASSTGGTYEQYF. As DNA, the CDR3 is TGTGCCAGCAGTACAGGGGGAACCTACGAGCAGTACTTC.

The rearrangement joins TRBV28 to TRBJ1-6; 8 nucleotides line up with TRBD1. The CDR3 runs to 16 residues. V was pared by 5 bases and J by 4 bases, with 7 bases of the junction left unmatched. Germline loops: CDR1 MDHEN, CDR2 SYDVKM. For the CDR3, the DNA is TGTGCCAGCAGTCAACGACAGGGGACGTATAATTCACCCCTCCACTTT. Translation gives CASSQRQGTYNSPLHF.

The rearrangement joins TRBV5-1 to TRBJ1-2, with a weak D call TRBD1 (6 bases). V shed 4 bases and J shed 4 bases, with 8 bases lying between them. The CDR3 loop spans 12 amino acids. The germline CDR1 and CDR2 sequences are SGHRS and YFSETQ. The CDR3 reads CASSADSYGYTF. The CDR3 bases are TGCGCCAGCAGCGCGGACAGCTATGGCTACACCTTC.